The 16 T cell receptor beta chains in this list originate from one sample, sequenced in a study of blood T cells in healthy people across ages. A sample-barcoded 5' primer and a J-beta primer mix were used in a second PCR of about 6 to 11 cycles. Each CDR3 protein is one row after TCRdb ran MiXCR on the 5' RACE reads. The sample records hundreds of thousands of distinct CDR3 sequences, around 42% being singletons. What was sequenced was blood. Receptors originate from a man aged 60 to 69 in good health.

To note about this clonotype: One base away lies a much larger clone, so this may be a sequencing read error. The J gene is TRBJ2-7, the V gene TRBV29-1, with D perhaps matching TRBD1 or TRBD2 (6 bases each). V was trimmed by 4 bases and J by 1 base, leaving 20 bases between them. Germline CDR1 SQVTM, CDR2 ANQGSEA. This CDR3 comprises 16 residues. The CDR3, as DNA: TGCAGCGTTGTGGGGGGAGCTCTGACAGGTTCCTACGAGCAGTACTTC. The encoded protein is CSVVGGALTGSYEQYF.

The chain employs TRBV20-1 and TRBJ2-3; 8 positions agree with TRBD1. V trimming: 7 bases; J trimming: 7 bases; junction bases outside the gene matches: 13. From germline, CDR1 is DFQATT and CDR2 SNEGSKA (reference sequence). The CDR3 is 14 amino acids. CDR3 DNA: TGCAGTGTTCCCCACGGGACAGGTATAAATACGCAGTATTTT. This codes for CSVPHGTGINTQYF.

V is TRBV11-1 and J is TRBJ2-3, with D unresolved. Germline lookup yields CDR1 SGHAT and CDR2 FQDESV (reference sequence). The CDR3 consists of 14 residues. V was pared by 5 bases and J by 0 bases, with 9 bases between. CDR3 coding DNA: TGTGCCAGCAGCCTACAGATTAGCACAGATACGCAGTATTTT. Protein sequence: CASSLQISTDTQYF.

The chain combines TRBV6-1 with TRBJ2-1; D is uncertain. The CDR3 consists of 14 residues. With 6 bases removed from V and 0 bases from J, the gap between germline ends came to 9 bases. Germline CDR1 MNHNS, CDR2 SASEGT. The CDR3 region is CASRQDYSYNEQFF. CDR3 bases: TGTGCCAGCAGGCAGGATTACTCCTACAATGAGCAGTTCTTC.

V is TRBV30 and J is TRBJ2-7, with 8 bases fitting TRBD1. J was trimmed by 1 base and V by 8 bases; bases with no gene match: 7. The length of the CDR3 is 13 residues. The germline V gene encodes CDR1 GTSNPN and CDR2 SVGIG (reference sequence). CDR3 DNA sequence: TGTGCCGCTGACAGGGGAGGATCCTACGAGCAGTACTTC. Amino acids: CAADRGGSYEQYF. The whole variable domain, remainder taken from reference TRBV30 and TRBJ2-7, is SQTIHQWPATLVQPVGSPLSLECTVEGTSNPNLYWYRQAAGRGLQLLFYSVGIGQISSEVPQNLSASRPQDRQFILSSKKLLLSDSGFYLCAADRGGSYEQYFGPGTRLTVT.

Regarding this clonotype: A single base separates this from a much larger clone, so it may be a read error. The chain links TRBV2 to TRBJ2-7; a possible D gene is TRBD2 (6 bases). Germline V gives CDR1 SNHLY, CDR2 FYNNEI. The CDR3 contains 12 residues. The CDR3 region is CASSDGTGEHYF. In DNA form, the CDR3 reads TGTGCCAGCAGTGACGGGACTGGCGAGCATTACTTC.

The chain has TRBV29-1 and TRBJ2-5; D is unresolved. The CDR3 runs to 13 residues. The germline CDR1 and CDR2 sequences are SQVTM and ANQGSEA. Trimming took off 3 bases at V and 0 bases at J, with 8 bases between the two ends. The CDR3 DNA reads as TGCAGCGTTGAGGGCGTGTACCAAGAGACCCAGTACTTC. Translated, it gives CSVEGVYQETQYF.

The V gene is TRBV20-1, the J gene TRBJ2-5, with unresolved D. The V gene's germline CDR1 is DFQATT and CDR2 SNEGSKA (reference sequence). The CDR3 spans 12 residues. Trimming removed 5 bases at V and 9 bases at J, with 16 bases between. The DNA for the CDR3 is TGCAGTGCTCTTCTTGCGTTTGAGGCCCAGTACTTC. Encoded protein: CSALLAFEAQYF.

V gene TRBV29-1 combines with J gene TRBJ1-2; no definite D call. The CDR3 covers 14 residues. The germline CDR1 and CDR2 sequences are SQVTM and ANQGSEA. Deletions cut 7 bases from V and 5 bases from J, with 20 bases between. CDR3 protein: CSARESNFFYGYTF. CDR3 nucleotides: TGCAGCGCCCGGGAATCGAATTTTTTTTATGGCTACACCTTC.

This chain uses TRBV7-9 with TRBJ2-7; D remains unclear. Trimming stripped 4 bases from V and 1 base from J, with 14 bases between. The CDR3 has 15 amino acids. CDR1 is SEHNR, CDR2 FQNEAQ, per germline (reference sequence). CDR3 sequence: CASSYGDRSSYEQYF. The CDR3 nucleotides read TGTGCCAGCAGCTATGGCGACCGCAGTTCCTACGAGCAGTACTTC. Together with reference TRBV7-9 and TRBJ2-7, the CDR3 gives the full variable domain: DTGVSQNPRHKITKRGQNVTFRCDPISEHNRLYWYRQTLGQGPEFLTYFQNEAQLEKSRLLSDRFSAERPKGSFSTLEIQRTEQGDSAMYLCASSYGDRSSYEQYFGPGTRLTVT.

This clonotype has ten or more counts. The V gene is TRBV6-6, the J gene TRBJ2-5, with 8 bases lining up with TRBD2. This CDR3 contains 16 residues. CDR1 MNHNY and CDR2 SVGAGI come from the germline V gene (reference sequence). The V gene end was trimmed by 0 bases and the J gene end by 5 bases; junction bases not matched to a gene: 8. This chain's CDR3 is CASSYSKTGGRETQYF. CDR3 in DNA: TGTGCCAGCAGTTACTCGAAGACAGGCGGGAGGGAGACCCAGTACTTC.

The V call is TRBV6-2 or TRBV6-3, the J call TRBJ2-7; D remains ambiguous. This CDR3 is built from 16 residues. V shed 0 bases and J shed 2 bases, with 14 bases lying between them. The germline CDR1 and CDR2 sequences are MNHEY and SVGEGT. DNA for the CDR3: TGTGCCAGCAGTTACTCAGCGACCCAAAACACCTACGAGCAGTACTTC. Translating it yields CASSYSATQNTYEQYF.

The V and J genes are TRBV5-1 and TRBJ2-1; D remains unclear. The ends were cut back, 0 bases at V and 8 bases at J, with 6 bases in the middle. The CDR3 runs to 12 residues. Germline CDR1 SGHRS, CDR2 YFSETQ. Here the CDR3 reads CASSLADDEQFF. The CDR3 DNA reads as TGCGCCAGCAGCTTGGCCGATGATGAGCAGTTCTTC.

V and J are TRBV20-1 and TRBJ2-7, with 8 bases lining up with TRBD1. CDR1 and CDR2 (germline): DFQATT, SNEGSKA (reference sequence). The CDR3 is 12 residues long. The J segment lost 5 bases and the V segment lost 6 bases, leaving 6 bases of the junction unmatched. CDR3 nucleotides: TGCAGTGCATTCAGGGGGCCTGACGAGCAGTACTTC. It is translated as CSAFRGPDEQYF.

A remark on this clonotype: A read error is possible here, since a much larger clone lies one base away. The chain links TRBV6-1 to TRBJ1-4; D unclear. Per germline, CDR1 MNHNS and CDR2 SASEGT. CDR3 length: 14 amino acids. The CDR3 protein is CTSSIAGFDEKLFF. Here the CDR3 DNA reads TGTACCAGCAGTATTGCGGGATTTGATGAAAAACTGTTTTTT.

The table lists this clonotype with a few counts. V and J are TRBV3-1 and TRBJ1-1; TRBD1 aligns across 9 bases. The V gene's germline CDR1 is LGHDT and CDR2 YNNKEL (reference sequence). The CDR3 runs 21 residues. The ends lost 3 bases at V and 1 base at J; junction bases unmatched: 21. This CDR3 is CASSHYRDRVRKKEKNTEAFF. As DNA, the CDR3 is TGTGCCAGCAGCCATTACCGGGACAGGGTTCGCAAAAAAGAAAAGAACACTGAAGCTTTCTTT.